The 21 T cell receptor beta chains in this list originate from one sample, sequenced in a study of cytomegalovirus exposure and HLA in healthy donors. PCR employed 60 Vbeta and 13 Jbeta primers. Only in-frame clones appear in the TCRdb table, and some are missing; sequencing was by immunoSEQ multiplex PCR. This sample yields approximately 110,000 clones, of which around 77% are seen a single time; 5.4% belongs to the top ten. Material: PBMCs. All receptors come from a woman in her thirties in good health and CMV-seropositive.

The CDR3 reads CASSSDRENSPLHF. In DNA, the CDR3 is TGCGCCAGCAGCTCGGACAGGGAAAATTCACCCCTCCACTTT. This chain connects TRBV5-1 to TRBJ1-6; 8 positions agree with TRBD1. Germline V CDR1 and CDR2: SGHRS, YFSETQ. V trimming: 3 bases; J trimming: 7 bases; junction bases outside the gene matches: 3. CDR3 length: 14 amino acids.

V and J are TRBV6-5 and TRBJ2-1; D possibly corresponds to TRBD2 (6 bases). Trimming shortened V by 0 bases and J by 5 bases, and 8 bases separated the two germline ends. CDR3 size: 14 residues. The germline V gene has CDR1 MNHEY and CDR2 SVGAGI. In nucleotides, the CDR3 is TGTGCCAGCAGTTACTCTGCGGGGAACAATGAGCAGTTCTTC. It yields the protein CASSYSAGNNEQFF.

The V gene is TRBV21-1, the J gene TRBJ1-1; TRBD1 is the table's D call and was not checked against the DNA. TRBV21-1 is listed as a pseudogene. This CDR3 spans 14 amino acids. As DNA, the CDR3 is TGTGCCAGCAGCGGACGGGACAGGGGCCCTGAAGCTTTCTTT. Translation gives CASSGRDRGPEAFF.

Only a few counts were recorded for this clone. The V gene is TRBV5-8, the J gene TRBJ2-7; D is perhaps TRBD1 (5 bases). Trimming removed 4 bases at V and 12 bases at J, with 14 bases between. The CDR3 is 11 residues long. Germline V lookup: CDR1 SGHTS, CDR2 YDEGEE. The CDR3 spells CASSRTSNRYF. Here the CDR3 DNA reads TGTGCCAGCAGCCGGACATCCAACCGGTACTTC.

This chain links TRBV7-9 with TRBJ2-3; 8 positions agree with TRBD2. CDR1 and CDR2 from the germline V gene are SEHNR and FQNEAQ (reference sequence). This CDR3 contains 17 residues. V gave up 5 bases and J gave up 6 bases; unmatched junction bases: 16. The CDR3: CASSPLARAGGADTQYF. The DNA of the CDR3 is TGTGCCAGCAGCCCCCTCGCGCGGGCGGGAGGAGCCGATACGCAGTATTTT.

V usage is TRBV29-1 and J usage is TRBJ2-7; D is perhaps TRBD1 (5 bases). Germline V gives CDR1 SQVTM, CDR2 ANQGSEA. The CDR3 is 13 amino acids. V lost 4 bases to trimming and J lost 6 bases, with 16 bases between them. The CDR3 bases are TGCAGCGTTGGACAGTCCCAGCGCGGCGAGCAGTACTTC. Translated, it gives CSVGQSQRGEQYF.

This clone showed up just a few times. The J gene is TRBJ2-2, the V gene TRBV18; weak D call: TRBD1 (6 bases). The CDR3 is 15 residues long. The germline V gene has CDR1 KGHSH and CDR2 LQKENI. The V and J ends lost 3 bases and 1 base respectively, with 9 bases between them. In DNA, the CDR3 is TGTGCCAGCTCACCGGGGGCCCAGAACACCGGGGAGCTGTTTTTT. Its protein product is CASSPGAQNTGELFF.

Here the CDR3 reads CASSFGGKPFEQYF. The CDR3 bases are TGTGCCAGCAGCTTTGGAGGGAAGCCTTTCGAGCAGTACTTC. The chain combines TRBV7-9 with TRBJ2-7; possible D gene TRBD2, 6 bases. The CDR3 is made up of 14 amino acids. Germline-derived CDR1 and CDR2 are SEHNR and FQNEAQ (reference sequence). Between the trimmed V and J ends, which lost 3 bases and 6 bases, there was a span of 15 bases.

The chain carries TRBV9 and TRBJ2-1; 7 nucleotides align to TRBD2. CDR1 and CDR2 from the germline V gene are SGDLS and YYNGEE. This CDR3 has 16 amino acids. V was clipped by 4 bases and J by 9 bases; unmatched bases: 16. The CDR3, as DNA: TGTGCCAGCAGCCCTCAAGGTGGGCTAGCGGCTAGTGAGCAGTTCTTC. Protein sequence: CASSPQGGLAASEQFF.

This chain connects TRBV19 to TRBJ2-1; D may be TRBD2 (6 bases). V lost 3 bases and J 2 bases, leaving 11 bases between the germline ends. This CDR3 has 15 residues. Germline CDR1 reads LNHDA; CDR2 reads SQIVND (reference sequence). As DNA, the CDR3 is TGTGCCAGTAGTATGGGTAGCGGAACCTACAATGAGCAGTTCTTC. Protein sequence: CASSMGSGTYNEQFF.

The chain couples TRBV12-1 to TRBJ2-3; the tabulated D call, TRBD2, remains unverified against the DNA. TRBV12-1 is shown as a pseudogene. The CDR3 has 17 residues. The CDR3 DNA follows: TGTGCCAACACCCTGAAAAAGGATCGGGGGTCGGGAGATACGCAGTATTTT. Residues: CANTLKKDRGSGDTQYF.

This clone has only a few counts. V usage is TRBV19 and J usage is TRBJ1-4; D gene unclear. V shed 3 bases and J shed 0 bases, with 23 bases lying between them. This CDR3 region has 20 residues. From germline, CDR1 is LNHDA and CDR2 SQIVND (reference sequence). DNA of the CDR3: TGTGCCAGTAGTATTAAAGGCGCTTTTGAGGGTCCTGCAACTAATGAAAAACTGTTTTTT. It translates to CASSIKGAFEGPATNEKLFF.

This clone was seen a handful of times. This rearrangement joins TRBV5-1 to TRBJ1-4; no clear D gene. V was cut by 0 bases and J by 12 bases, with 21 bases left in between. This CDR3 is built from 16 residues. Germline V lookup: CDR1 SGHRS, CDR2 YFSETQ. This chain's CDR3 is CASSLVGSLAPIQLFF. The CDR3 DNA sequence: TGCGCCAGCAGCTTGGTGGGCTCCCTGGCCCCTATTCAACTGTTTTTT.

V usage is TRBV4-1 and J usage is TRBJ2-3; the match to TRBD2 covers 10 bases. Germline V gene sequence: CDR1 MGHRA, CDR2 YSYEKL. After removal of 4 bases from V and 1 base from J, the junction contained 5 bases not matched to a gene. The CDR3 spans 16 residues. In DNA, the CDR3 is TGCGCCAGCAGCCCATTGCTAGCGGGAGGCACAGATACGCAGTATTTT. This codes for CASSPLLAGGTDTQYF.

This sequence joins TRBV6-5 and TRBJ1-3; D may be TRBD1 (5 bases). The CDR3 is 12 amino acids. Deletions cut 6 bases from V and 8 bases from J, with 11 bases between. Germline lookup yields CDR1 MNHEY and CDR2 SVGAGI. CDR3 nucleotides: TGTGCCAGCAGGCAGGGAGGAGACACCATATATTTT. Its translation is CASRQGGDTIYF.

The CDR3 coding sequence is TGTGCCAGCAGAGAACAGGGGTATGAGACCCAGTACTTC. It translates to CASREQGYETQYF. The rearrangement uses TRBV6-5 and TRBJ2-5; 7 nucleotides agree with TRBD1. Germline V lookup: CDR1 MNHEY, CDR2 SVGAGI. There are 13 residues in the CDR3. V was clipped by 6 bases and J by 5 bases; unmatched bases: 6.

This clone was picked up a small number of times. CDR3 sequence (DNA): TGTGCTAGTGGTTTGACGGGACAGGGAGATCAGCCCCAGCATTTT. This encodes CASGLTGQGDQPQHF. The chain recombines TRBV12-5 with TRBJ1-5; TRBD1 matches at 9 bases. CDR1 and CDR2 (germline): LGHNT, FRNRAP. The CDR3 length is 15 residues. With V trimmed by 2 bases and J by 5 bases, 4 bases remained unmatched.

The CDR3 region is CASSLTTGTGSGNTIYF. DNA of the CDR3: TGCGCCAGCAGCTTAACCACCGGGACAGGATCTGGAAACACCATATATTTT. The genes are TRBV5-1 and TRBJ1-3; 8 bases agree with TRBD1. The CDR3 loop spans 17 amino acids. J gave up 1 base and V 2 bases, and 8 bases lay outside the gene matches. The V gene's germline CDR1 is SGHRS and CDR2 YFSETQ.

This chain uses TRBV5-1 with TRBJ1-1, with D possibly TRBD1 on 5 matching bases. The CDR3 length is 14 residues. Trimming cost V 4 bases and J 3 bases, with 13 bases left between them. Germline V gene sequence: CDR1 SGHRS, CDR2 YFSETQ. CDR3 loop: CASSPTGRDTEAFF. Here the CDR3 DNA reads TGCGCCAGCAGCCCCACGGGCAGGGACACTGAAGCTTTCTTT.

The V and J genes are TRBV18 and TRBJ1-1, with D possibly matching TRBD1 (5 bases). The CDR3 covers 15 residues. The germline gives CDR1 KGHSH, CDR2 LQKENI. Trimming took 3 bases from V and 0 from J, leaving 11 bases between them. The CDR3 sequence is CASSPGGVMNTEAFF. CDR3 bases: TGTGCCAGCTCACCCGGGGGGGTTATGAACACTGAAGCTTTCTTT.

The chain couples TRBV30 to TRBJ2-1; D is possibly TRBD2 (6 bases). V was shortened by 0 bases and J by 1 base, with 10 bases between the two germline ends. The CDR3 runs to 15 residues. Germline V CDR1 and CDR2: GTSNPN, SVGIG (reference sequence). The CDR3 here is CAWSVLAGSYNEQFF. The CDR3 bases are TGTGCCTGGAGTGTACTGGCGGGGTCCTACAATGAGCAGTTCTTC.